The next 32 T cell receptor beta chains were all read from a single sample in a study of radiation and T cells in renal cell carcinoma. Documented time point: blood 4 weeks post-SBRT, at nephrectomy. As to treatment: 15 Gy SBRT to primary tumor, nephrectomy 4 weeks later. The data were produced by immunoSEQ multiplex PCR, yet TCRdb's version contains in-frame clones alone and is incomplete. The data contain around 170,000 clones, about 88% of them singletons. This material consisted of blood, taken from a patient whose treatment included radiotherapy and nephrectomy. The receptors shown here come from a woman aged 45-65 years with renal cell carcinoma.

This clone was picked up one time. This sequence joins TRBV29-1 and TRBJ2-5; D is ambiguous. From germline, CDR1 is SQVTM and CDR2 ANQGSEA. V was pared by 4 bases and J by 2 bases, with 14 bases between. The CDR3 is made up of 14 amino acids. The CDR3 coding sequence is TGCAGCGTTGTTATGGGGATTGGGCAAGAGACCCAGTACTTC. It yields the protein CSVVMGIGQETQYF.

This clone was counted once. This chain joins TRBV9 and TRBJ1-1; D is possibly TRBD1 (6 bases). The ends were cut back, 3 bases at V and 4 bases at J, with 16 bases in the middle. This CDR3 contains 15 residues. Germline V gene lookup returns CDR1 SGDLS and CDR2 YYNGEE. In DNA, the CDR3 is TGTGCCAGCAGCGCATTGGACAGTGGTGGCACTGAAGCTTTCTTT. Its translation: CASSALDSGGTEAFF.

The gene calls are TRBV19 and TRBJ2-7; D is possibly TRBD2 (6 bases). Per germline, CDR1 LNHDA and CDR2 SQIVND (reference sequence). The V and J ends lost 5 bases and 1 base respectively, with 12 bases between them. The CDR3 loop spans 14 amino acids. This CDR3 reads CASSYTRESYEQYF. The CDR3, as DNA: TGTGCCAGTAGTTACACCCGGGAGTCCTACGAGCAGTACTTC.

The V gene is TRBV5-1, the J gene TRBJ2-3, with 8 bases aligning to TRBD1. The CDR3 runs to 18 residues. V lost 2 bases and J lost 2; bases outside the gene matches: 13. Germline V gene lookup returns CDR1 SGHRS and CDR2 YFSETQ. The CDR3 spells CASSLVSSRGRDTDTQYF. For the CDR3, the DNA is TGCGCCAGCAGCTTAGTTTCCTCCAGGGGGCGAGACACAGATACGCAGTATTTT.

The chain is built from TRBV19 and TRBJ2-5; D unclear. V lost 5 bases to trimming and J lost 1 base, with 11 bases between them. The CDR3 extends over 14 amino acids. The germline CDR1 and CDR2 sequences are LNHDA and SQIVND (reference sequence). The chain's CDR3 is CASSPQVIQETQYF. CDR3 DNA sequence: TGTGCCAGTAGTCCCCAGGTGATCCAAGAGACCCAGTACTTC.

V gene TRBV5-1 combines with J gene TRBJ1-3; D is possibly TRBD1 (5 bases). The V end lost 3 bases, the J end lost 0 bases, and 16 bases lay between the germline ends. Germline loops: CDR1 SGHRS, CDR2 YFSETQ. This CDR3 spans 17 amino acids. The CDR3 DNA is TGCGCCAGCAGCTCAATCGCTGGGGGGTTCTCTGGAAACACCATATATTTT. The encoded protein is CASSSIAGGFSGNTIYF.

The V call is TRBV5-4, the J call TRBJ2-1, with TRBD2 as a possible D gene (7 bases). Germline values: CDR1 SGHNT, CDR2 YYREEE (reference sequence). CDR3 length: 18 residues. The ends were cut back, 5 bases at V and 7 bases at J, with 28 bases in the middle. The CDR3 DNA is TGTGCCAGCAGTCCCTCCCTAATCGGAGGGGGGGCTTGGAATGAGCAGTTCTTC. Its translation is CASSPSLIGGGAWNEQFF.

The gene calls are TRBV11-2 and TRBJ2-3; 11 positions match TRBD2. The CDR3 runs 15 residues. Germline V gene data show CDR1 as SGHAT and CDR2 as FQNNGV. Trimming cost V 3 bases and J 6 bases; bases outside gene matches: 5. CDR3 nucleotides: TGTGCCAGCAGCTTTAGTAGCGGGGGGGCGGATACGCAGTATTTT. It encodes CASSFSSGGADTQYF.

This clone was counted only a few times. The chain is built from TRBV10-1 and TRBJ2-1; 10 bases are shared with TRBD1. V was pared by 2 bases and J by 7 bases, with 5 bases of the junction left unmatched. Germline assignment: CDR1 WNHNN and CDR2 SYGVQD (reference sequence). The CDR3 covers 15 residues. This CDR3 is CASSEGGTGDNEQFF. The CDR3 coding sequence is TGCGCCAGCAGTGAGGGTGGGACAGGGGATAATGAGCAGTTCTTC.

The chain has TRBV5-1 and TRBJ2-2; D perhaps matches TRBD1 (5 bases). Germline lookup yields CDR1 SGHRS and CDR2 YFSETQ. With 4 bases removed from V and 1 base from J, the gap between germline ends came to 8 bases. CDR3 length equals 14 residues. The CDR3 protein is CASSDTGNTGELFF. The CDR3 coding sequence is TGCGCCAGCAGCGATACAGGGAACACCGGGGAGCTGTTTTTT.

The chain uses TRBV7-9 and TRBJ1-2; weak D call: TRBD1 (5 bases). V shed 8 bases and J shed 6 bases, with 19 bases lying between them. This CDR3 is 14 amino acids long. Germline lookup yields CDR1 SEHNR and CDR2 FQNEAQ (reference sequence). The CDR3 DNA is TGTGCCAGCGTCCCAGCGGGGCGAAGGAATGGCTACACCTTC. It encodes CASVPAGRRNGYTF. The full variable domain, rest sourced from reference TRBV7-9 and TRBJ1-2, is DTGVSQNPRHKITKRGQNVTFRCDPISEHNRLYWYRQTLGQGPEFLTYFQNEAQLEKSRLLSDRFSAERPKGSFSTLEIQRTEQGDSAMYLCASVPAGRRNGYTFGSGTRLTVV.

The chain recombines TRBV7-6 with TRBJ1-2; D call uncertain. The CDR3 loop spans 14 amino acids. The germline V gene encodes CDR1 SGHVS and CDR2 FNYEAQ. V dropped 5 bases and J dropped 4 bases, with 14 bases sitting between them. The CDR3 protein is CASSPRAQSYGYTF. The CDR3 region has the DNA TGTGCCAGCAGCCCGCGTGCCCAGAGCTATGGCTACACCTTC.

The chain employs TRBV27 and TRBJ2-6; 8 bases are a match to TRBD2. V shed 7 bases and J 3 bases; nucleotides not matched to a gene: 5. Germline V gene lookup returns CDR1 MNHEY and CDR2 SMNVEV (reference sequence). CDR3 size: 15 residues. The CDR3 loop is CASTLAGGGANVLTF. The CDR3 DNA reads TGTGCCAGCACCCTTGCGGGGGGTGGGGCCAACGTCCTGACTTTC.

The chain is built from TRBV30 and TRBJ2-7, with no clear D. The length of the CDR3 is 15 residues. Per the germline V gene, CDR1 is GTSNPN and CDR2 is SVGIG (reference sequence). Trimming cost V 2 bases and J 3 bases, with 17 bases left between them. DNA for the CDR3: TGTGCCTGGAGTCCCACCCGTCTAGGGAACTACGAGCAGTACTTC. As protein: CAWSPTRLGNYEQYF.

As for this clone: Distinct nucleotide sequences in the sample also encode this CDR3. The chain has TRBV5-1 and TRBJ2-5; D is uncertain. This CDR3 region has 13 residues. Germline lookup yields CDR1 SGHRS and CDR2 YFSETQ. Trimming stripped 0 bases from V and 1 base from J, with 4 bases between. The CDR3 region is CASSLGIQETQYF. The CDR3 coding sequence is TGCGCCAGCAGCTTGGGAATCCAAGAGACCCAGTACTTC.

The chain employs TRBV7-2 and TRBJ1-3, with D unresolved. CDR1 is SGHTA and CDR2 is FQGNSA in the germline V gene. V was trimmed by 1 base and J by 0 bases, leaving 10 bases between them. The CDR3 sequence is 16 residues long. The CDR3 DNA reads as TGTGCCAGCAGCTTAGGCCCCTTGAACTCTGGAAACACCATATATTTT. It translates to CASSLGPLNSGNTIYF.

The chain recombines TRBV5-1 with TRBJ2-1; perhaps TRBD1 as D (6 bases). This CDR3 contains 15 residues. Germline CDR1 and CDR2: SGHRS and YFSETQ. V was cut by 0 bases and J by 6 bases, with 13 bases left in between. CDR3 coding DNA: TGCGCCAGCAGCTTGGTGGGTCAGGGGATCAATGAGCAGTTCTTC. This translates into CASSLVGQGINEQFF. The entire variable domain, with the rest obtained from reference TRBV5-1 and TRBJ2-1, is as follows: KAGVTQTPRYLIKTRGQQVTLSCSPISGHRSVSWYQQTPGQGLQFLFEYFSETQRNKGNFPGRFSGRQFSNSRSEMNVSTLELGDSALYLCASSLVGQGINEQFFGPGTRLTVL.

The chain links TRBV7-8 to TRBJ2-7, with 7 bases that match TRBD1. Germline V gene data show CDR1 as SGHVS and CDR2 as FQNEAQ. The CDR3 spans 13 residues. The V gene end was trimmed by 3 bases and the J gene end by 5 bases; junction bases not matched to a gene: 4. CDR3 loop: CASSLTGRHEQYF. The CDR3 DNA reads TGTGCCAGCAGCTTGACAGGGCGCCACGAGCAGTACTTC.

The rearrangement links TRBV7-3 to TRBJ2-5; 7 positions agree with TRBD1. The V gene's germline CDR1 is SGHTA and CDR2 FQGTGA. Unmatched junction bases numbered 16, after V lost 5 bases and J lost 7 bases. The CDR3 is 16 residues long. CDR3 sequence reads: CASSLGPTGSFGTQYF. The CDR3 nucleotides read TGTGCCAGCAGCCTAGGACCGACAGGGAGCTTTGGGACCCAGTACTTC. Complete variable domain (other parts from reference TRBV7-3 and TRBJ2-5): GAGVSQTPSNKVTEKGKYVELRCDPISGHTALYWYRQSLGQGPEFLIYFQGTGAADDSGLPNDRFFAVRPEGSVSTLKIQRTERGDSAVYLCASSLGPTGSFGTQYFGPGTRLLVL.

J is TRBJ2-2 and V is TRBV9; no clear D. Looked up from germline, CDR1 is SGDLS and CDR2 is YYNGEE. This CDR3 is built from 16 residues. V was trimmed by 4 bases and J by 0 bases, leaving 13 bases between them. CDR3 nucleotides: TGTGCCAGCAGCCCCGTGGCAGGAACGAACACCGGGGAGCTGTTTTTT. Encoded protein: CASSPVAGTNTGELFF.

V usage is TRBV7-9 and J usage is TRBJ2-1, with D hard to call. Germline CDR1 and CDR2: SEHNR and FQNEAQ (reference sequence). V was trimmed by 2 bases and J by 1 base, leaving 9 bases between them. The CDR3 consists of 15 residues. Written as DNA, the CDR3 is TGTGCCAGCAGCTTACATCTCTTATCCTACAATGAGCAGTTCTTC. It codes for CASSLHLLSYNEQFF.

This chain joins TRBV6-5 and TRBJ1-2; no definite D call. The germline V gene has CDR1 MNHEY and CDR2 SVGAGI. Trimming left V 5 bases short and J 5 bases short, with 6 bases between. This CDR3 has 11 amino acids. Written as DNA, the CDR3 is TGTGCCAGCAGTGAAGTGTATGGCTACACCTTC. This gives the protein CASSEVYGYTF.

This chain's CDR3 is CASSYPGQGGFDNYGYTF. The CDR3 region has the DNA TGTGCCAGTAGCTACCCCGGACAGGGGGGATTCGATAACTATGGCTACACCTTC. The chain links TRBV19 to TRBJ1-2; 10 bases match TRBD1. The CDR3 covers 18 residues. Per the germline V gene, CDR1 is LNHDA and CDR2 is SQIVND (reference sequence). V shed 6 bases, J shed 1 base, and the junction held 14 bases outside the gene matches.

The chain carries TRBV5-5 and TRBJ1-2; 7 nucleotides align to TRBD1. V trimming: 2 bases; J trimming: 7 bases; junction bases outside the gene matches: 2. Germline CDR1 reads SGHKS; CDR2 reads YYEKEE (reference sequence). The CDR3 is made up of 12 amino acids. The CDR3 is CASSFNRGGYTF. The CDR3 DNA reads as TGTGCCAGCAGCTTCAACAGGGGTGGCTACACCTTC.

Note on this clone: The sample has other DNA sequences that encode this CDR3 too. The CDR3 coding sequence is TGTGCCAGCAGCTTAGATAGGGCTGGCTACACCTTC. Translated, it gives CASSLDRAGYTF. The chain carries TRBV7-9 and TRBJ1-2; D call uncertain. The V gene's germline CDR1 is SEHNR and CDR2 FQNEAQ (reference sequence). Trimming pared 1 base from V and 7 bases from J, leaving 7 bases between. The CDR3 loop spans 12 amino acids. Using reference TRBV7-9 and TRBJ1-2 for the parts outside the CDR3, the full variable domain is DTGVSQNPRHKITKRGQNVTFRCDPISEHNRLYWYRQTLGQGPEFLTYFQNEAQLEKSRLLSDRFSAERPKGSFSTLEIQRTEQGDSAMYLCASSLDRAGYTFGSGTRLTVV.

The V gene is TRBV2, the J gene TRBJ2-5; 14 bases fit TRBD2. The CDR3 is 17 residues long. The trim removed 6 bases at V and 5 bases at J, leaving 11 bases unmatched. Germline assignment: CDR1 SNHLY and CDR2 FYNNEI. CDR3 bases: TGTGCCAGCAGGAGGACTAGCGGGGGGATGCGTCGGGAGACCCAGTACTTC. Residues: CASRRTSGGMRRETQYF.

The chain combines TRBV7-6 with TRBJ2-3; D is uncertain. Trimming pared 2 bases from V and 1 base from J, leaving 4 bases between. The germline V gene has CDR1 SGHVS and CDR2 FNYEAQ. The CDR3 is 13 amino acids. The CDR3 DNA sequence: TGTGCCAGCAGCTTATCCCGCACAGATACGCAGTATTTT. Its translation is CASSLSRTDTQYF.

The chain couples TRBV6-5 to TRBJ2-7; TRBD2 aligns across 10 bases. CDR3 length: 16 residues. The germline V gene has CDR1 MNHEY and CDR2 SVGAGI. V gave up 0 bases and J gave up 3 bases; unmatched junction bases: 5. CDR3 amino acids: CASSYSGTSADYEQYF. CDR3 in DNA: TGTGCCAGCAGTTACTCAGGGACTAGCGCGGACTACGAGCAGTACTTC.

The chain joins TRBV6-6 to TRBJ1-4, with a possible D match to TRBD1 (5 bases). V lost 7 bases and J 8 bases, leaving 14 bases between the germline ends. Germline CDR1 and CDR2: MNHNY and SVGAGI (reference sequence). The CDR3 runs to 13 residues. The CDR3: CASTPGGWEKLFF. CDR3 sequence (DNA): TGTGCCAGCACCCCCGGGGGATGGGAAAAACTGTTTTTT.

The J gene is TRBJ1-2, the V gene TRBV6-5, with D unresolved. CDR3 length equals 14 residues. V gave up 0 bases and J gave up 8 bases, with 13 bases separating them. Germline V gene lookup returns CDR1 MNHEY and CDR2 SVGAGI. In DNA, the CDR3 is TGTGCCAGCAGTTACTCGACACCCCCGGGAGGCTACACCTTC. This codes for CASSYSTPPGGYTF.

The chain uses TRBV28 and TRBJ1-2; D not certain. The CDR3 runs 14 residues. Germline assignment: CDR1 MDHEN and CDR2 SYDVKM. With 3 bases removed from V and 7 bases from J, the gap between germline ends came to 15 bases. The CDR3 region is CASSLRVAVGGYTF. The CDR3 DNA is TGTGCCAGCAGTTTGAGGGTGGCCGTTGGTGGCTACACCTTC.

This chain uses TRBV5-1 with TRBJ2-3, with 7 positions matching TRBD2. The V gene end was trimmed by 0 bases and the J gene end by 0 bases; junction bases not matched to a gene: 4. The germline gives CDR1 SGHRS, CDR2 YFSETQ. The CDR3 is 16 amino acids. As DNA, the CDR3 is TGCGCCAGCAGCTTGGTGGCGGGGGTGAGCACAGATACGCAGTATTTT. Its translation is CASSLVAGVSTDTQYF.